This T cell receptor (beta chain) was observed in a study of CD8 T cells in Susac syndrome. Study-wide findings and caveats: Clonal expansion involving Susac CD8+ cells peaked in TEMRA cells and active patients.

Reverse transcription of 0.5 to 1 ug RNA was performed with random hexamers. MiXCR, applied by TCRdb to the immunoSEQ multiplex PCR reads, yields one record per CDR3 protein. The table lists about 75,000 distinct CDR3 sequences, approximately 95% of them singletons. This clonotype was counted between two and nine times. The antigen is not known. CDR3 size: 12 residues. V lost 5 bases and J lost 6, with 11 bases in between. Germline-derived CDR1 and CDR2 are SGHTA and FQGNSA. V and J are TRBV7-2 and TRBJ2-7; possibly TRBD1 for D (5 bases). Sequenced: CD8+ T cells from PBMCs. The TCR was taken from a human donor with Susac syndrome. The CDR3 bases are TGTGCCAGCAGCCTAGACAGCGTCGAGCAGTACTTC. Its protein is CASSLDSVEQYF.